These 12 T cell receptor beta chains were all obtained from the same sample, sequenced in a study of cytomegalovirus exposure and HLA in healthy donors. PCR amplification relied on 60 Vbeta primers (plus 13 Jbeta primers). The table came from immunoSEQ multiplex PCR; TCRdb's copy has only in-frame clones and leaves some out. The data show around 130,000 clones, around three quarters seen once. Source material: PBMCs. The receptors shown here come from a man between 18 and 35 years old in good health and CMV-seronegative.

The chain carries TRBV10-3 and TRBJ2-4; weak D call: TRBD1 (7 bases). Trimming shortened V by 3 bases and J by 3 bases, and 15 bases separated the two germline ends. The germline gives CDR1 ENHRY, CDR2 SYGVKD. This CDR3 region has 16 residues. CDR3 nucleotide sequence: TGTGCCATCAGTGACCCGAACAGGGGAGGCAAAAACATTCAGTACTTC. This sequence encodes CAISDPNRGGKNIQYF.

The V and J genes are TRBV12-5 and TRBJ2-3; 11 positions agree with TRBD1. V gave up 5 bases and J gave up 3 bases; unmatched junction bases: 4. Germline V gene lookup returns CDR1 LGHNT and CDR2 FRNRAP. CDR3 size: 15 residues. CDR3 sequence (DNA): TGTGCTAGTGGTATGGGACAGGGGGTGACAGATACGCAGTATTTT. Protein sequence: CASGMGQGVTDTQYF.

V is TRBV5-6 and J is TRBJ2-7; a possible D gene is TRBD1 (6 bases). Germline CDR1 reads SGHDT; CDR2 reads YYEEEE. The V gene lost 3 bases and the J gene lost 7 bases, with 23 bases spanning the gap. The CDR3 is 16 amino acids. The CDR3, as DNA: TGTGCCAGCAGCTCCCTTGGAATGTGGGGACAAGTGGAGCAGTACTTC. It is translated as CASSSLGMWGQVEQYF. Filled out from reference TRBV5-6 and TRBJ2-7, the complete variable domain reads DAGVTQSPTHLIKTRGQQVTLRCSPKSGHDTVSWYQQALGQGPQFIFQYYEEEERQRGNFPDRFSGHQFPNYSSELNVNALLLGDSALYLCASSSLGMWGQVEQYFGPGTRLTVT.

This chain joins TRBV5-1 and TRBJ2-7; no firm D call. The V end lost 0 bases, the J end lost 2 bases, and 9 bases lay between the germline ends. The CDR3 runs 14 residues. CDR1 is SGHRS, CDR2 YFSETQ, per germline. CDR3 sequence reads: CASSLGPGAYEQYV. The DNA for the CDR3 is TGCGCCAGCAGCTTGGGACCCGGAGCCTACGAGCAGTACGTC.

This chain joins TRBV25-1 and TRBJ2-5, with TRBD1 identical over 8 bases. Trimming cost V 7 bases and J 2 bases; bases outside gene matches: 6. CDR1 and CDR2 (germline): MGHDK, SYGVNS. The CDR3 totals 14 residues. Written as DNA, the CDR3 is TGTGCCAGCATTGGACAGGGAAAACAAGAGACCCAGTACTTC. Protein product: CASIGQGKQETQYF.

This chain links TRBV10-1 with TRBJ1-6, with 7 positions matching TRBD1. Per germline, CDR1 WNHNN and CDR2 SYGVQD (reference sequence). V shed 5 bases, J shed 14 bases, and the junction held 9 bases outside the gene matches. The CDR3 totals 13 residues. This CDR3 is CASSKTGSVTLHF. DNA of the CDR3: TGCGCCAGCAGTAAGACAGGGTCTGTGACCCTCCACTTT.

This clone appeared a few times. This chain links TRBV4-3 with TRBJ2-7, with 9 bases matching TRBD1. V lost 4 bases to trimming and J lost 3 bases; unmatched junction nucleotides: 4. The germline V gene has CDR1 LGHNA and CDR2 YSLEER. CDR3 length: 14 residues. DNA of the CDR3: TGCGCCAGCAGCCCTGCGACAGGGGGCTACGAGCAGTACTTC. It is translated as CASSPATGGYEQYF.

J is TRBJ2-7 and V is TRBV7-2, with 9 nucleotides matching TRBD1. V trimming: 4 bases; J trimming: 7 bases; junction bases outside the gene matches: 11. Germline CDR1 reads SGHTA; CDR2 reads FQGNSA. The CDR3 extends over 15 amino acids. This chain's CDR3 is CASSSSPQGAGEQYF. The DNA for the CDR3 is TGTGCCAGCAGCTCATCCCCACAGGGGGCAGGAGAGCAGTACTTC.

The rearrangement joins TRBV7-2 to TRBJ2-3, with a tentative D call TRBD1 (5 bases). Trimming cost V 2 bases and J 2 bases, with 23 bases left between them. Germline V lookup: CDR1 SGHTA, CDR2 FQGNSA. The CDR3 is made up of 19 amino acids. CDR3 amino acids: CASSLPADLRQRSTDTQYF. DNA for the CDR3: TGTGCCAGCAGCTTACCGGCGGACCTTCGACAGCGATCCACAGATACGCAGTATTTT.

The gene calls are TRBV18 and TRBJ2-1; D is uncertain. CDR1 and CDR2 (germline): KGHSH, LQKENI. The V end was cut by 6 bases, the J end by 4 bases, with 16 bases between. CDR3 length: 15 residues. The CDR3 coding sequence is TGTGCCAGCTCCGTTTCCCAGGCTTCATACAATGAGCAGTTCTTC. Protein sequence: CASSVSQASYNEQFF.

The chain employs TRBV6-1 and TRBJ2-3, with D possibly being TRBD2 (6 bases). Per the germline V gene, CDR1 is MNHNS and CDR2 is SASEGT. The CDR3 consists of 15 residues. Trimming stripped 4 bases from V and 1 base from J, with 12 bases between. The CDR3 bases are TGTGCCAGCAGTGTAATGGCTAGCGGCACAGATACGCAGTATTTT. Amino acid sequence: CASSVMASGTDTQYF.

The genes are TRBV30 and TRBJ1-6; 7 positions match TRBD1. Germline CDR1 and CDR2: GTSNPN and SVGIG (reference sequence). This CDR3 has 16 residues. V dropped 0 bases and J dropped 0; count of bases not matched to a gene: 2. The CDR3 bases are TGTGCCTGGAGTGTACAGGGGAGCTCCTATAATTCACCCCTCCACTTT. Amino acids: CAWSVQGSSYNSPLHF.